This TCR beta chain was retrieved from a study of long-term antiretroviral therapy in people with HIV. CDR3 length: 14 residues. V lost 3 bases and J lost 10, with 13 bases in between. The germline V gene has CDR1 SGHTA and CDR2 FQGNSA. To note about this clone: Its antigen is unknown.

Every participant with HIV received treatment in the United States. Study outcomes and limitations: Relative to transplant donor controls, diversity remained lower despite increasing after ART. The study collected blood between about 2003 and 2017, possibly under older ART regimens. The clones with expansion before ART were dominant in the repertoire at all time points.

Assay version v3.0 of immunoSEQ was used, and it was run at survey level. The assay was immunoSEQ multiplex PCR, and TCRdb's table has in-frame clones only and misses some. The repertoire consists of 24,000 or so clones, with around four fifths occurring once and the leading ten covering 4.5% to 5.5%. Sequenced here: unsorted PBMCs, sampled 3 years after starting antiretroviral therapy. V and J are TRBV7-2 and TRBJ1-6; D unclear. The origin of this receptor is a young man with HIV. The CDR3 is CASSFMARPSPLHF. CDR3 in DNA: TGTGCCAGCAGCTTTATGGCCAGGCCCTCACCCCTCCACTTT.